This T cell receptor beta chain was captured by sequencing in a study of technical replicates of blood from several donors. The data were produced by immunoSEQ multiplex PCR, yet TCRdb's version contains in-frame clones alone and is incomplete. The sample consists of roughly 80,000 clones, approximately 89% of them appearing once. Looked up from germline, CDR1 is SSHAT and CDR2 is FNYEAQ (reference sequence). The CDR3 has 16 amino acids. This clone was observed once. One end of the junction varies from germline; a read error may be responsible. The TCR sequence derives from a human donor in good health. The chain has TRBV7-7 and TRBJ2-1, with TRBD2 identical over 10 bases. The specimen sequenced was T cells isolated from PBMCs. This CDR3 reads CASSREREGVYNEQFF. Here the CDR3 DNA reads TGTGCTAGCAGTCGAGAGCGGGAGGGCGTATACAATGAGCAGTTCTTC. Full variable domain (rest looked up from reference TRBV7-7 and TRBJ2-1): GAGVSQSPRYKVTKRGQDVTLRCDPISSHATLYWYQQALGQGPEFLTYFNYEAQPDKSGLPSDRFSAERPEGSISTLTIQRTEQRDSAMYRCASSREREGVYNEQFFGPGTRLTVL.